The source of this T cell receptor (beta chain) is a study of blood T cell repertoires in COVID-19 (dated by TCRdb to about 2020). Broadly, across the study: Collaborator samples came from the United States, Italy and Spain and covered acute and convalescent phases of COVID-19. Subjects who had been exposed to COVID-19, were actively infected with it, or had recovered from it provided the deeply sampled blood TCRbeta repertoires that made up the dataset. A de-identified subject ID, COVID-19 status, age in years and sex were almost always included in the sample metadata. The repertoires were made available in a free public database intended to serve as a resource for research on the immune response to SARS-CoV-2. Where HLA class I and class II types were available, the types were taken from metadata supplied by the sample provider, not from assay-based typing. Samples were obtained from the ongoing ImmuneRACE study (first 160 participants) and from about 1,300 subjects provided by 6 global collaborators. The prospective study material was composed of cDNA or gDNA derived from T cells, B-cell-depleted T cells, or PBMCs. Results the study describes overall, beyond this receptor: Clinical and demographic metadata were provided uncurated, with the amount varying by source and participant.

TCRbeta CDR3 regions were amplified from genomic DNA by means of the immunoSEQ Assay, a bias-controlled multiplex PCR. On the study's bioinformatics: Within the assay, amplification of reference gene primers was used to estimate how many nucleated cells each sample contained. To quantify the absolute abundance of each unique TCRbeta CDR3 rearrangement, sequence reads were collapsed and filtered. For each sample, productive Simpson clonality was calculated by taking the square root of Simpson's diversity index across productive rearrangements. Drawn from immuneACCESS, this table holds only the in-frame rearrangements with V and J called that TCRdb kept. Clones are partly lost; checked studies trace under half to an unresolved V gene and leave the rest unexplained. The V and J calls and clone size are taken from that table; D and trimming were inferred from the DNA. This sample has about 130,000 clones in its table, and roughly 80% of those were observed once. Of the sample, about 15% is held by the ten largest clones.

Whole blood was collected in K2EDTA tubes by collaborating institutions according to the institutions' own protocols. Collaborator samples were shipped for TCRbeta analysis as frozen whole blood, isolated PBMCs, or DNA extracted from either sample type. This clone was recorded once. No antigen is known for it. No base-level quality is on record; no much larger clone is a single base apart. From its cysteine to its phenylalanine, the CDR3 spans 15 amino acids. The read is trimmed to its CDR3 DNA, 45 bases read in frame from base 1. The germline V gene (reference sequence) supplies CDR1 LGHDT and CDR2 YNNKEL. Trimming takes 5 bases off V and 0 bases off J; junction bases not matched to a gene: 2.

The receptor was derived from a woman between 45 and 60 years old with acute or convalescent COVID-19. Sequenced material: peripheral blood. Recombination connected TRBV3-1 (or the pseudogene TRBV3-2) to TRBJ2-2, with TRBD1 identical over 8 junction bases. The DNA sequence is given as TGTGCCAGCAGCGGGACAGGCGCGAACACCGGGGAGCTGTTTTTT. It translates as CASSGTGANTGELFF.